These 9 T cell receptor beta chains were all obtained from the same sample, sequenced in a study of T cell repertoires in cytomegalovirus infection. TCRdb used MiXCR to reprocess the reads, holding one entry per CDR3 protein. The sample consists of 750,000 to 950,000 distinct CDR3 sequences, about 29% of them appearing once. The antigens for these receptors are not known. The material sequenced was cultured CD8+ T cells from PBMCs, taken from culture after CMV antigen stimulation. These receptors came from a human donor in good health (CMV status not recorded). Some clones in this sample may be carry-over from other donors' samples.

The chain carries TRBV11-2 and TRBJ2-5; no clear D gene. The CDR3 spans 17 residues. Trimming shortened V by 1 base and J by 2 bases, and 17 bases separated the two germline ends. Looked up from germline, CDR1 is SGHAT and CDR2 is FQNNGV. As DNA, the CDR3 is TGTGCCAGCAGCTTAGTGGGATGGGGTCAACGACAAGAGACCCAGTACTTC. Amino acid sequence: CASSLVGWGQRQETQYF.

The genes are TRBV7-9 and TRBJ1-4, with D unresolved. V was cut by 6 bases and J by 7 bases, with 12 bases left in between. CDR3 size: 13 residues. Looked up from germline, CDR1 is SEHNR and CDR2 is FQNEAQ (reference sequence). The CDR3 region has the DNA TGTGCCAGCAGGAGGGAGGGTATTGAAAAACTGTTTTTT. Translation: CASRREGIEKLFF.

The chain carries TRBV6-5 and TRBJ2-4; D perhaps matches TRBD1 (6 bases). Germline loops: CDR1 MNHEY, CDR2 SVGAGI. V was pared by 5 bases and J by 8 bases, with 25 bases between. This CDR3 has 17 residues. CDR3 protein: CASSLTGSTLFGDIQYF. For the CDR3, the DNA is TGTGCCAGCAGTCTAACAGGGAGTACCTTATTTGGGGACATTCAGTACTTC.

This chain links TRBV7-6 with TRBJ1-4; the D is unclear. The germline V gene encodes CDR1 SGHVS and CDR2 FNYEAQ. Trimming removed 5 bases from V and 8 bases from J, with 9 bases in between. The CDR3 runs 12 residues. CDR3 loop: CASSLTREKLFF. CDR3 DNA sequence: TGTGCCAGCAGCCTTACGCGGGAAAAACTGTTTTTT.

This clonotype showed up just a few times. The chain joins TRBV12-3 or TRBV12-4 to TRBJ1-5, with D unresolved. V was trimmed by 5 bases and J by 3 bases, leaving 11 bases between them. This CDR3 has 14 residues. CDR3 DNA: TGTGCCAGCAGTGTTTTAGGTTTCAATCAGCCCCAGCATTTT. It codes for CASSVLGFNQPQHF.

J is TRBJ2-3 and V is TRBV7-9; D may be TRBD1 or TRBD2 (5 bases each). The CDR3 has 15 residues. V was clipped by 6 bases and J by 0 bases, with 13 bases between them. The germline V gene encodes CDR1 SEHNR and CDR2 FQNEAQ (reference sequence). The CDR3 DNA reads as TGTGCCAGCAGGTACCCCGGGACGAGCACAGATACGCAGTATTTT. Protein: CASRYPGTSTDTQYF.

The table lists this clonotype with many counts. The V gene is TRBV7-6, the J gene TRBJ2-7, with 9 bases identical to TRBD1. J was trimmed by 5 bases and V by 2 bases; bases with no gene match: 7. This CDR3 contains 15 residues. The germline V gene has CDR1 SGHVS and CDR2 FNYEAQ. DNA of the CDR3: TGTGCCAGCAGCTTAAGGAGGGACAGGGTCCACGAGCAGTACTTC. Translated: CASSLRRDRVHEQYF.

The sample holds a few counts of this clonotype. The genes are TRBV2 and TRBJ1-2; TRBD1 is a possible D gene (5 bases). The ends were cut back, 4 bases at V and 8 bases at J, with 14 bases in the middle. Germline CDR1 reads SNHLY; CDR2 reads FYNNEI. The CDR3 is 13 amino acids. CDR3 sequence reads: CASSGLGRTGYTF. The CDR3 DNA reads as TGTGCCAGCAGTGGACTGGGGCGCACGGGCTACACCTTC.

V and J are TRBV20-1 and TRBJ1-2, with 7 bases fitting TRBD1. Germline V gene lookup returns CDR1 DFQATT and CDR2 SNEGSKA (reference sequence). J was trimmed by 4 bases and V by 2 bases; bases with no gene match: 7. The CDR3 sequence is 14 residues long. CDR3 bases: TGCAGTGCTAGATCTCCGGGACAGACCTATGGCTACACCTTC. Its translation is CSARSPGQTYGYTF.